This is a list of T cell receptor beta chains from one sample in a study of glioma-infiltrating T cells after dendritic cell vaccination. Using immunoSEQ multiplex PCR, the repertoire was profiled, and TCRdb retains in-frame clones only, with some absent. The sample includes approximately 62,000 clones, roughly 86% seen only once; the top ten take 11%. Specimen: blood, collected after dendritic cell vaccination. The receptors were gathered from a human donor with glioblastoma. Both conserved end residues are part of each CDR3. The D gene is left open where the match is weak. The size field is filled for only some rows; it gives once, few, many or a size class.

>NA|TRBV5-1|few
CASKVGGDLRYEQYF
>TRBD2|TRBV7-3|NA
CASSSGGGLAGGPTDTQYF
>NA|TRBV7-2|NA
CASTEQGTSNQPQHF
>NA|TRBV30|NA
CAWSFRQDPYTF
>NA|TRBV18|NA
CASSPQGPDGYTF
>NA|TRBV6-1|few
CASGAGPRNGYTF
>NA|TRBV7-2|few
CASSLAGGGTGELFF
>TRBD2|TRBV18|NA
CASSPPPGGRRDTQYF
>TRBD1|TRBV5-1|NA
CASSLETGTGEAFF
>NA|TRBV5-5|NA
CASSSINQPQHF
>NA|TRBV7-2|NA
CASRLMWGEDYGYTF
>NA|TRBV30|few
CAWSRGYNEQFF
>NA|TRBV19|NA
CASGRYGGHTEAFF
>TRBD1|TRBV11-3|NA
CASSAMGTGDSGANVLTF
>TRBD1|TRBV7-7|few
CASSPQDRAQRPTTF
>TRBD1|TRBV7-2|NA
CASSLGTGSGELFF
>NA|TRBV6-5|NA
CASSEEGQYF
>NA|TRBV5-5|NA
CASSFLGAPRHEQYF
>NA|TRBV4-3|NA
CASSQEGGGTGANVLTF
>NA|TRBV29-1|NA
CSVGALYGFSSTDTQYF
>TRBD2|TRBV5-4|NA
CASGLAGRETQYF
>NA|TRBV7-8|NA
CASSRTVNTEAFF
>NA|TRBV19|NA
CASSRQENLNEKLFF
>TRBD1|TRBV7-8|NA
CASSLRDRSSGNTIYF
>NA|TRBV5-6|once
CASSLGGYAQYF
>TRBD2|TRBV27|NA
CASRTSGGMETQYF
>NA|TRBV18|NA
CASSPADGVGYTF
>NA|TRBV6-1|NA
CASSEPGSSTDTQYF
>TRBD1|TRBV5-4|NA
CASSRETGQDGYTF
>TRBD2|TRBV6-6|NA
CASSRLAGGTGELFF